This entry is about one T cell receptor beta chain. Sample time point: peripheral blood 6 weeks after treatment start. This entry comes from a study of PD-L1 blockade in urothelial cancer. Germline CDR1 and CDR2: SNHLY and FYNNEI. With 7 bases clipped from V and 6 bases from J, the junction kept 6 bases outside the gene matches. The CDR3 totals 13 residues. Generated by immunoSEQ multiplex PCR, the TCRdb table keeps only in-frame clones and is missing some. The sample includes 83,000 or so clones, 83% seen only once; the top ten take around 8.1%. The source is a man between 65 and 80 years old with urothelial cancer. The chain links TRBV2 to TRBJ2-1, with 7 positions matching TRBD2. The sequencing here drew on PBMCs, taken around atezolizumab (anti-PD-L1) treatment. The CDR3 bases are TGTGCCAGCATTACCGGACTAGTCAATGAGCAGTTCTTC. Protein: CASITGLVNEQFF.